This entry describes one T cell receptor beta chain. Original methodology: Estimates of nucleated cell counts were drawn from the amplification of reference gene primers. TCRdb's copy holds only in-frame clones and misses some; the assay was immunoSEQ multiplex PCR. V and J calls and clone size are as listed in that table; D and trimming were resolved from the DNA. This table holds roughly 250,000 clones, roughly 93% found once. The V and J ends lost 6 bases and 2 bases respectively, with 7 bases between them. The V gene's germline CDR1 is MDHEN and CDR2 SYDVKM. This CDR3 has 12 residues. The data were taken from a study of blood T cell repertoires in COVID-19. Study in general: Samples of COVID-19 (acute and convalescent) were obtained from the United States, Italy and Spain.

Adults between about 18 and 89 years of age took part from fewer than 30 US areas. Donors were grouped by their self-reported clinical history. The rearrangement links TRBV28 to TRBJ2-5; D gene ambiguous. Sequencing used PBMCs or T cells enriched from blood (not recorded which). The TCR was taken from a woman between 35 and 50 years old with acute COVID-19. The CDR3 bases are TGTGCCAGCAGCATACTTCAAGAGACCCAGTACTTC. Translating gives CASSILQETQYF.